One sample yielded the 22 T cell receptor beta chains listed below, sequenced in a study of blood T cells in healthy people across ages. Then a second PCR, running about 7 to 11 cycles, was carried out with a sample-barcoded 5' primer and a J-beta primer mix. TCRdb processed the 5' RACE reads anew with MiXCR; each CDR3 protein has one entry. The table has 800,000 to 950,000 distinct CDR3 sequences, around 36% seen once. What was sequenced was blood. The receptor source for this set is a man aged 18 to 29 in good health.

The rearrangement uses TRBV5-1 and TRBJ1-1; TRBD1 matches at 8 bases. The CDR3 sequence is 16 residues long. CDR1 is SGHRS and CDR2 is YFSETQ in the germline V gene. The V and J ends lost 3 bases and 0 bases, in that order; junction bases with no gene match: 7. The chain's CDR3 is CASSYGTGFMNTEAFF. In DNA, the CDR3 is TGCGCCAGCAGCTACGGGACAGGATTTATGAACACTGAAGCTTTCTTT.

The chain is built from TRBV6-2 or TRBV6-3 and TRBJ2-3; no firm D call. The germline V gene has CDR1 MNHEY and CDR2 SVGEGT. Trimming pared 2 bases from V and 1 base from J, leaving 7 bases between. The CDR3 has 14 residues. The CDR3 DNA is TGTGCCAGCAGTTACGTCAAGCGCACAGATACGCAGTATTTT. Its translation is CASSYVKRTDTQYF.

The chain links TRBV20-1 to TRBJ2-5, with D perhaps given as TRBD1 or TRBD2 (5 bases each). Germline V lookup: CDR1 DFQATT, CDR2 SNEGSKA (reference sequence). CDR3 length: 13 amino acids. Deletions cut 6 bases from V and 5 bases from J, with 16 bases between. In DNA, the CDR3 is TGCAGTGCCTCCGGGACCGGCACCGAGACCCAGTACTTC. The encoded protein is CSASGTGTETQYF.

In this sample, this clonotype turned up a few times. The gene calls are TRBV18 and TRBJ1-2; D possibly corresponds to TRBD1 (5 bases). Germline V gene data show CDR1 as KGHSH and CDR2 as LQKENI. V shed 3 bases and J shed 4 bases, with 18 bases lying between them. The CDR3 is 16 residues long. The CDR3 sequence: CASSPGTPGGGYGYTF. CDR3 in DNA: TGTGCCAGCTCACCCGGGACTCCTGGTGGGGGCTATGGCTACACCTTC.

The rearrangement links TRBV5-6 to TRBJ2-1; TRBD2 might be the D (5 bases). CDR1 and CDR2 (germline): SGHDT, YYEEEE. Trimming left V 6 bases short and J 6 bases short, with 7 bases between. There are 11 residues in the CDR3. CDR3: CASTDFNEQFF. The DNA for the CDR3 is TGTGCCAGCACGGACTTCAATGAGCAGTTCTTC.

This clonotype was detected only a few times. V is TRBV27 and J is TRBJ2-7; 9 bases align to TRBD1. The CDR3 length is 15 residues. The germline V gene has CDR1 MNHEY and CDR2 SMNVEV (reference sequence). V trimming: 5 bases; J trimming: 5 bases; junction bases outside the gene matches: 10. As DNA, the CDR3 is TGTGCCAGCAGTACATCCGGGACAGGGAACCACGAGCAGTACTTC. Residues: CASSTSGTGNHEQYF.

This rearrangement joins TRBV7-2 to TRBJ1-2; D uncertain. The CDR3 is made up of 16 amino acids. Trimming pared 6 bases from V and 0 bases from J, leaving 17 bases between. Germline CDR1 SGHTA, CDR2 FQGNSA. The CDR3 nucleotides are TGTGCCAGCAGTTCAATGAGGGAGGGTTCTAACTATGGCTACACCTTC. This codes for CASSSMREGSNYGYTF.

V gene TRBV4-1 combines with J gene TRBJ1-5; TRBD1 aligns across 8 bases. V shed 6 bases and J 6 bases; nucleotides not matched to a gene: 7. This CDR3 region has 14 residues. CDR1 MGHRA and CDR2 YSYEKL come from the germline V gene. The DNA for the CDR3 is TGCGCCAGCAGACAGACAGGGGAGGCTCAGCCCCAGCATTTT. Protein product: CASRQTGEAQPQHF.

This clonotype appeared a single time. The CDR3 nucleotides are TGCAGTGCTGGTGGGCGAGGAGGGACCCAGTACTTC. Amino acids: CSAGGRGGTQYF. The chain recombines TRBV20-1 with TRBJ2-5; tentatively, D is TRBD2 (5 bases). This CDR3 is 12 amino acids long. The germline V gene encodes CDR1 DFQATT and CDR2 SNEGSKA (reference sequence). With 5 bases removed from V and 7 bases from J, the gap between germline ends came to 14 bases.

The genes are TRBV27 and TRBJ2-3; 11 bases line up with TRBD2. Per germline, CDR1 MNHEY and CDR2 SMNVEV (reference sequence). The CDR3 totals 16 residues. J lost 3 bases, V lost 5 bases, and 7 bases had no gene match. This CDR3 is CASSLTSGVWTDTQYF. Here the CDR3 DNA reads TGTGCCAGCAGTCTGACTAGCGGGGTGTGGACAGATACGCAGTATTTT.

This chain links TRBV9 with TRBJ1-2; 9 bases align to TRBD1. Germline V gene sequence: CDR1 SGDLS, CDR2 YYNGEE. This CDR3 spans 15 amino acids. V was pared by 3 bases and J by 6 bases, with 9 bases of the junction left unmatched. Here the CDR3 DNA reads TGTGCCAGCAGCGAAAACAACAGGGGGCTAGATGGCTACACCTTC. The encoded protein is CASSENNRGLDGYTF.

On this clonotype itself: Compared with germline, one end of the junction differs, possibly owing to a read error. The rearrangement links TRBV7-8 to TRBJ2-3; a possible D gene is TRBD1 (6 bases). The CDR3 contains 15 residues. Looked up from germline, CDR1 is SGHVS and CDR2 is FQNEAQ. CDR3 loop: CANSFKQGNTDTQYF. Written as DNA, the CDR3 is TGTGCCAACAGCTTTAAGCAGGGGAACACAGATACGCAGTATTTT. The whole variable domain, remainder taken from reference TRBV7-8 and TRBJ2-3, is GAGVSQSPRYKVAKRGQDVALRCDPISGHVSLFWYQQALGQGPEFLTYFQNEAQLDKSGLPSDRFFAERPEGSVSTLKIQRTQQEDSAVYLCANSFKQGNTDTQYFGPGTRLTVL.

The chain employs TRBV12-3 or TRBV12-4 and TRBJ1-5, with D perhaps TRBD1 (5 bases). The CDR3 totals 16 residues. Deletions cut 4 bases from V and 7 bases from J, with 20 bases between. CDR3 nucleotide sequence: TGTGCCAGCAGTTACCTCGACAGCCGAGGTCGACAGCCCCAGCATTTT. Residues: CASSYLDSRGRQPQHF.

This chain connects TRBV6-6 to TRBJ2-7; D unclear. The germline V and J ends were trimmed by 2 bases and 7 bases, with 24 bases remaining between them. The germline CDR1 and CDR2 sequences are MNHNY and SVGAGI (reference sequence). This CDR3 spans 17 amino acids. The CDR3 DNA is TGTGCCAGCAGTTACCCGATTAGTCTAGAGTTCTACAATGAGCAGTACTTC. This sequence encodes CASSYPISLEFYNEQYF.

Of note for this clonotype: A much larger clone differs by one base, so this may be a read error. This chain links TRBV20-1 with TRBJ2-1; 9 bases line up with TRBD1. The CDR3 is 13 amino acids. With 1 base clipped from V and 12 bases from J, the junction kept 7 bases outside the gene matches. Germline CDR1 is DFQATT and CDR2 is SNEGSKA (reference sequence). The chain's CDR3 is CSARVQGAYGQFF. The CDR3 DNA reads TGCAGTGCTAGAGTACAGGGGGCGTATGGGCAGTTCTTC.

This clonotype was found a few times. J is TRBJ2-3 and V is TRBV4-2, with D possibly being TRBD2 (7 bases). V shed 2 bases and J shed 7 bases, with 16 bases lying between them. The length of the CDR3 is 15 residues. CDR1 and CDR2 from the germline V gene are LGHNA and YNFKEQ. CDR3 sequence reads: CASSQRLGGANTQYF. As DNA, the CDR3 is TGTGCCAGCAGCCAACGTTTAGGGGGGGCAAATACGCAGTATTTT.

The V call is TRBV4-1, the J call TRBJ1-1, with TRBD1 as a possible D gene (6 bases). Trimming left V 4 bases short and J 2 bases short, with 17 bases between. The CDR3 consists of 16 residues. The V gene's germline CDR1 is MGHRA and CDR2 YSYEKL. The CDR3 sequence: CASSPNGAGVNTEAFF. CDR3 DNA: TGCGCCAGCAGCCCCAATGGAGCAGGGGTAAACACTGAAGCTTTCTTT.

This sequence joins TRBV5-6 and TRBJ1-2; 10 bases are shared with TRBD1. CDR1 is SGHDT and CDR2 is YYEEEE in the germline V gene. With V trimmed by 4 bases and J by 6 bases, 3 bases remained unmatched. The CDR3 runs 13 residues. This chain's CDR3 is CASSGGQGNGYTF. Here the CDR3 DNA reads TGTGCCAGCAGCGGGGGACAGGGGAATGGCTACACCTTC.

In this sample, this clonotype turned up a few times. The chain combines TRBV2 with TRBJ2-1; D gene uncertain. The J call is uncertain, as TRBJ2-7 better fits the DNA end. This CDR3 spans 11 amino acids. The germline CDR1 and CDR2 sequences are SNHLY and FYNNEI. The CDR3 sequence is CASRAYNEQYF. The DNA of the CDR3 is TGTGCCAGCCGGGCGTACAATGAGCAGTACTTC.

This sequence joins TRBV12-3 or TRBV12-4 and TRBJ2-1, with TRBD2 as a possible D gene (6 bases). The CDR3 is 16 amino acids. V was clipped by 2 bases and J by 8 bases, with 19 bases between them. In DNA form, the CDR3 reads TGTGCCAGCAGTTTACCCGAGGAGGGTGGAGGAGATGAGCAGTTCTTC. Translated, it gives CASSLPEEGGGDEQFF.

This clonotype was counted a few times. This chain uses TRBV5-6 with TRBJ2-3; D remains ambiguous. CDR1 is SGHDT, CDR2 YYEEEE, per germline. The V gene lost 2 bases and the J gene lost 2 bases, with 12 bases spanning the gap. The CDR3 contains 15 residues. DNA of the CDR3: TGTGCCAGCAGCTTCGCTCTAGAGAACACAGATACGCAGTATTTT. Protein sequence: CASSFALENTDTQYF.

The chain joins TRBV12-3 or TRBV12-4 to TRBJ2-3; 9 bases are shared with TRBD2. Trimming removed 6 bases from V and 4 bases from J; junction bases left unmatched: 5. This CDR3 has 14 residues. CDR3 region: CASRLSGRADTQYF. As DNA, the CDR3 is TGTGCCAGCAGACTTAGCGGGAGAGCAGATACGCAGTATTTT.